The 25 T cell receptor beta chains presented below share a single source sample, sequenced in a study of identical twins. TCRdb analysed the 5' RACE reads with MiXCR anew, one entry per CDR3 protein. The sample consists of around 220,000 distinct CDR3 sequences, roughly an eighth of them appearing once. The sequenced sample consisted of memory (CD45RO+) T cells sorted from blood. The receptors were sampled from a woman younger than 30 in good health.

The J gene is TRBJ1-4, the V gene TRBV20-1; unclear D gene. Germline V gives CDR1 DFQATT, CDR2 SNEGSKA (reference sequence). There are 11 residues in the CDR3. V lost 5 bases, J lost 7 bases, and 8 bases lay in between. DNA for the CDR3: TGCAGTGCTCACAATGGTGAAAAACTGTTTTTT. Translating it yields CSAHNGEKLFF.

This clonotype occurred a few times. As DNA, the CDR3 is TGTGCCAGCAGTTACTCCCCACGTTCCGGATACAATGAGCAGTTCTTC. Translating it yields CASSYSPRSGYNEQFF. The chain carries TRBV6-5 and TRBJ2-1; D gene uncertain. The CDR3 contains 16 residues. CDR1 and CDR2 (germline): MNHEY, SVGAGI. V was pared by 0 bases and J by 4 bases, with 13 bases between.

This clonotype turned up a few times. The chain carries TRBV11-3 and TRBJ2-2, with a possible D match to TRBD1 (6 bases). CDR1 and CDR2 from the germline V gene are SGHNT and YENEEA. V shed 4 bases and J shed 0 bases, with 9 bases lying between them. The CDR3 spans 15 residues. CDR3 in DNA: TGTGCCAGCAGCTCGCAGGGGTCGAACACCGGGGAGCTGTTTTTT. Its protein is CASSSQGSNTGELFF.

The rearrangement links TRBV20-1 to TRBJ2-7; TRBD2 aligns across 9 bases. The CDR3 is 13 amino acids. Germline V gene lookup returns CDR1 DFQATT and CDR2 SNEGSKA (reference sequence). Unmatched junction bases numbered 5, after V lost 5 bases and J lost 3 bases. The CDR3 spells CSAVLAGSYEQYF. CDR3 in DNA: TGCAGTGCTGTCCTAGCGGGGAGCTACGAGCAGTACTTC.

The J gene is TRBJ2-7, the V gene TRBV12-3 or TRBV12-4; D is perhaps TRBD1 (6 bases). This CDR3 is 12 amino acids long. V was clipped by 6 bases and J by 3 bases, with 9 bases between them. The CDR3 spells CASRLQGYEQYF. The CDR3, as DNA: TGTGCCAGCAGACTACAGGGCTACGAGCAGTACTTC.

This chain joins TRBV20-1 and TRBJ2-1; 8 nucleotides align to TRBD2. The CDR3 is 16 residues long. V trimming: 3 bases; J trimming: 7 bases; junction bases outside the gene matches: 14. The germline V gene has CDR1 DFQATT and CDR2 SNEGSKA (reference sequence). The DNA of the CDR3 is TGCAGTGCTAGGACCCGGGGGGGGCGGAGTAAGAATGAGCAGTTCTTC. Encoded protein: CSARTRGGRSKNEQFF.

This clonotype has just a few counts. The chain links TRBV4-3 to TRBJ2-1; D not certain. Germline CDR1 LGHNA, CDR2 YSLEER. The V end was cut by 0 bases, the J end by 0 bases, with 9 bases between. This CDR3 has 16 residues. The CDR3 spells CASSQDYGSSYNEQFF. The CDR3 DNA reads as TGCGCCAGCAGCCAAGATTACGGAAGCTCCTACAATGAGCAGTTCTTC.

This clonotype has just a few counts. The gene calls are TRBV19 and TRBJ2-1; the match to TRBD2 covers 10 bases. This CDR3 comprises 17 residues. The ends lost 7 bases at V and 8 bases at J; junction bases unmatched: 17. CDR1 is LNHDA and CDR2 is SQIVND in the germline V gene (reference sequence). The DNA of the CDR3 is TGTGCCAGTATCCCCTCTAGCGGGAGTGAATTTATTCATGAGCAGTTCTTC. Translating it yields CASIPSSGSEFIHEQFF.

CDR3 residues: CASRNQGGGYTF. For the CDR3, the DNA is TGTGCCAGCAGAAACCAGGGAGGTGGCTACACCTTC. The chain recombines TRBV12-3 or TRBV12-4 with TRBJ1-2; a weak D match, TRBD1 (5 bases). The CDR3 runs to 12 residues. The V end lost 6 bases, the J end lost 7 bases, and 12 bases lay between the germline ends.

V and J are TRBV4-3 and TRBJ2-2; D gene ambiguous. The V end lost 5 bases, the J end lost 5 bases, and 12 bases lay between the germline ends. Per the germline V gene, CDR1 is LGHNA and CDR2 is YSLEER. This CDR3 is built from 14 residues. The CDR3 protein is CASSVTRLTGELFF. The CDR3 nucleotides read TGCGCCAGCAGCGTAACTCGTTTGACCGGGGAGCTGTTTTTT.

This clonotype appeared many times. The chain couples TRBV4-1 to TRBJ1-4, with D unclear. This CDR3 has 14 amino acids. The V gene's germline CDR1 is MGHRA and CDR2 YSYEKL. The V gene lost 0 bases and the J gene lost 4 bases, with 6 bases spanning the gap. Here the CDR3 DNA reads TGCGCCAGCAGCCAAGATGGGCGTAATGAAAAACTGTTTTTT. Protein sequence: CASSQDGRNEKLFF.

This clonotype has a handful of counts. V gene TRBV12-3 or TRBV12-4 combines with J gene TRBJ1-4, with unresolved D. The CDR3 contains 13 residues. Trimming shortened V by 6 bases and J by 5 bases, and 10 bases separated the two germline ends. CDR3 sequence reads: CASSRSFNEKLFF. For the CDR3, the DNA is TGTGCCAGCAGCCGGAGTTTCAATGAAAAACTGTTTTTT.

This clonotype was observed a few times. The chain is built from TRBV2 and TRBJ1-4, with no clear D. This CDR3 has 15 amino acids. The germline V gene encodes CDR1 SNHLY and CDR2 FYNNEI. V gave up 7 bases and J gave up 8 bases, with 20 bases separating them. The DNA for the CDR3 is TGTGCCAGCACCCGTAGCCGGGATTTAGGGGAAAAACTGTTTTTT. Translating gives CASTRSRDLGEKLFF.

This clonotype was counted only a few times. This rearrangement joins TRBV20-1 to TRBJ2-7, with D tentatively TRBD1 or TRBD2 (5 bases each). The CDR3 has 11 amino acids. V was cut by 6 bases and J by 2 bases, with 8 bases left in between. Per the germline V gene, CDR1 is DFQATT and CDR2 is SNEGSKA (reference sequence). CDR3 residues: CSARETYEQYF. In DNA, the CDR3 is TGCAGTGCCAGGGAGACCTACGAGCAGTACTTC.

The chain employs TRBV11-2 and TRBJ2-7, with 12 bases matching TRBD2. This CDR3 is 15 amino acids long. Germline loops: CDR1 SGHAT, CDR2 FQNNGV. V gave up 5 bases and J gave up 2 bases; unmatched junction bases: 4. For the CDR3, the DNA is TGTGCCAGCAGCACCCTAGCGGGAGGGACCTACGAGCAGTACTTC. Translating gives CASSTLAGGTYEQYF.

In this sample, this clonotype turned up a few times. This chain joins TRBV7-9 and TRBJ1-6; D unclear. The germline gives CDR1 SEHNR, CDR2 FQNEAQ (reference sequence). Trimming stripped 6 bases from V and 7 bases from J, with 13 bases between. The CDR3 runs to 14 residues. CDR3: CASRPTGGNSPLHF. The CDR3 DNA sequence: TGTGCCAGCAGACCTACGGGAGGGAATTCACCCCTCCACTTT. Based on the CDR3 plus reference TRBV7-9 and TRBJ1-6, the full variable domain is DTGVSQNPRHKITKRGQNVTFRCDPISEHNRLYWYRQTLGQGPEFLTYFQNEAQLEKSRLLSDRFSAERPKGSFSTLEIQRTEQGDSAMYLCASRPTGGNSPLHFGNGTRLTVT.

Only a few counts were recorded for this clonotype. The chain uses TRBV20-1 and TRBJ2-7; 11 nucleotides line up with TRBD2. The junction had 8 bases not matched to a gene; V was cut back by 2 bases and J by 11 bases. CDR3 length: 13 amino acids. Germline values: CDR1 DFQATT, CDR2 SNEGSKA (reference sequence). The DNA for the CDR3 is TGCAGTGCTAGATGGCTAGCGGGGGGCGCTGAGTACTTC. Its translation is CSARWLAGGAEYF.

V gene TRBV28 combines with J gene TRBJ2-7; 9 bases are shared with TRBD2. Germline loops: CDR1 MDHEN, CDR2 SYDVKM. Trimming took 4 bases from V and 0 from J; bases not matched to a gene: 13. The CDR3 length is 18 residues. The CDR3 coding sequence is TGTGCCAGCAGTTCGAGCGGGGGGCAGGGAAAATCCTCCTACGAGCAGTACTTC. Translating it yields CASSSSGGQGKSSYEQYF.

This clonotype was picked up a small number of times. The chain combines TRBV29-1 with TRBJ1-4; D gene ambiguous. V was pared by 7 bases and J by 3 bases, with 9 bases between. Germline CDR1 is SQVTM and CDR2 is ANQGSEA. This CDR3 is 12 amino acids long. The CDR3 here is CSGGWSNEKLFF. DNA for the CDR3: TGCAGCGGAGGGTGGTCTAATGAAAAACTGTTTTTT.

This clonotype was seen more than once but under ten times. The V gene is TRBV20-1, the J gene TRBJ2-7, with 9 bases fitting TRBD1. The CDR3 has 16 residues. V shed 1 base and J 5 bases; nucleotides not matched to a gene: 12. Per germline, CDR1 DFQATT and CDR2 SNEGSKA (reference sequence). This chain's CDR3 is CSARVGQGSGSHEQYF. The CDR3 region has the DNA TGCAGTGCTAGAGTGGGACAGGGAAGCGGGTCTCACGAGCAGTACTTC.

The chain uses TRBV6-5 and TRBJ2-7; possible D gene TRBD1, 6 bases. The V gene's germline CDR1 is MNHEY and CDR2 SVGAGI. Trimming removed 1 base from V and 6 bases from J, with 13 bases in between. This CDR3 has 14 amino acids. The DNA for the CDR3 is TGTGCCAGCAGTTACTTAACAGGGAAATCCGAGCAGTACTTC. This gives the protein CASSYLTGKSEQYF.

V gene TRBV7-8 combines with J gene TRBJ2-3; D may be TRBD2 (6 bases). Germline loops: CDR1 SGHVS, CDR2 FQNEAQ. The CDR3 runs to 15 residues. Trimming stripped 10 bases from V and 9 bases from J, with 26 bases between. CDR3 sequence: CAIEGVHPGDKTQYF. The CDR3 bases are TGTGCCATCGAGGGTGTCCACCCGGGGGATAAAACGCAGTATTTT.

The CDR3 loop reads CASRPPSTDTQYF. The CDR3 DNA reads TGTGCCAGCCGACCTCCTAGCACAGATACGCAGTATTTT. The V and J genes are TRBV10-3 and TRBJ2-3; no reliable D call. CDR3 length equals 13 residues. The germline gives CDR1 ENHRY, CDR2 SYGVKD. Deletions cut 10 bases from V and 0 bases from J, with 11 bases between.

This clonotype was picked up a small number of times. This chain joins TRBV2 and TRBJ2-5; D is possibly TRBD2 (6 bases). Germline V gene data show CDR1 as SNHLY and CDR2 as FYNNEI. Trimming left V 7 bases short and J 4 bases short, with 13 bases between. The CDR3 is 13 amino acids. In DNA, the CDR3 is TGTGCCAGCACGGAGGGGACTTTAGAGACCCAGTACTTC. It specifies CASTEGTLETQYF.

The V gene is TRBV10-3, the J gene TRBJ2-5; 8 positions agree with TRBD2. CDR3 size: 16 residues. The germline gives CDR1 ENHRY, CDR2 SYGVKD. Trimming at V came to 4 bases and at J to 3 bases, leaving 10 bases not matched to a gene. Here the CDR3 reads CAISGTRGGLKETQYF. CDR3 in DNA: TGTGCCATCAGTGGGACACGCGGGGGGTTAAAAGAGACCCAGTACTTC.